The 32 T cell receptor beta chains below were found in one sample sequenced in a study of T-cell memory formation after mild COVID-19. TCRdb re-derived calls from the 5' RACE reads in MiXCR, one entry per CDR3 protein. This table has around 65,000 distinct CDR3 sequences, roughly 9.9% appearing once. Sequenced: PBMCs or a T cell subset sorted from them (not recorded which). These receptors were obtained from a man aged 18 to 29 who had mild COVID-19 (a few samples of this study predate the infection). Cell type and time point are not known.

The chain couples TRBV7-2 to TRBJ1-1; D may be TRBD1 (5 bases). There are 16 residues in the CDR3. V was clipped by 4 bases and J by 4 bases, with 19 bases between them. Germline loops: CDR1 SGHTA, CDR2 FQGNSA. The CDR3 sequence is CASSYDGRGSGTEAFF. Written as DNA, the CDR3 is TGTGCCAGCAGCTATGACGGACGGGGGAGCGGCACTGAAGCTTTCTTT.

The rearrangement uses TRBV5-6 and TRBJ1-5; 9 positions agree with TRBD1. The CDR3 has 15 residues. The V gene end was trimmed by 5 bases and the J gene end by 2 bases; junction bases not matched to a gene: 5. CDR1 and CDR2 (germline): SGHDT, YYEEEE. The CDR3 DNA sequence: TGTGCCAGCAGTCTTACAGGGGGCGGCAATCAGCCCCAGCATTTT. Its translation is CASSLTGGGNQPQHF.

The chain joins TRBV5-1 to TRBJ1-1; TRBD1 matches 7 bases. Germline trimming cut 2 bases from V and 1 base from J; bases unmatched to any gene: 5. CDR1 and CDR2 from the germline V gene are SGHRS and YFSETQ. This CDR3 is built from 15 residues. Here the CDR3 DNA reads TGCGCCAGCAGCTTCCAGGGGGGCCAGAACACTGAAGCTTTCTTT. Its translation: CASSFQGGQNTEAFF.

This clonotype was counted at least ten times. The rearrangement uses TRBV7-3 and TRBJ2-3; D unresolved. CDR1 SGHTA and CDR2 FQGTGA come from the germline V gene. Trimming shortened V by 3 bases and J by 3 bases, and 7 bases separated the two germline ends. The CDR3 covers 13 residues. CDR3 sequence: CASSFDTTDTQYF. In DNA form, the CDR3 reads TGTGCCAGCAGCTTCGATACGACAGATACGCAGTATTTT.

This clonotype came up a few times. CDR3 sequence (DNA): TGTGCCAGCAGCTTAGGGTCCGGGTCGGGGGAGACCCAGTACTTC. Protein: CASSLGSGSGETQYF. The rearrangement uses TRBV7-9 and TRBJ2-5; D is possibly TRBD2 (5 bases). CDR1 SEHNR and CDR2 FQNEAQ come from the germline V gene (reference sequence). Trimming took off 1 base at V and 5 bases at J, with 14 bases between the two ends. The CDR3 contains 15 residues. The whole variable domain, remainder taken from reference TRBV7-9 and TRBJ2-5, is DTGVSQNPRHKITKRGQNVTFRCDPISEHNRLYWYRQTLGQGPEFLTYFQNEAQLEKSRLLSDRFSAERPKGSFSTLEIQRTEQGDSAMYLCASSLGSGSGETQYFGPGTRLLVL.

The CDR3 nucleotides read TGTGCCAGCAGCTTAGTAGGAGGGGGCGAGCAGTACTTC. Amino acid sequence: CASSLVGGGEQYF. J is TRBJ2-7 and V is TRBV7-2; D might be TRBD1 or TRBD2, each matching 6 bases. Germline CDR1 and CDR2: SGHTA and FQGNSA. The length of the CDR3 is 13 residues. The V and J ends lost 1 base and 6 bases respectively, with 10 bases between them.

This clonotype was found a few times. The V and J genes are TRBV5-1 and TRBJ2-3, with TRBD1 matching 7 bases. J lost 6 bases, V lost 5 bases, and 12 bases had no gene match. Germline-derived CDR1 and CDR2 are SGHRS and YFSETQ. CDR3 length equals 15 residues. Written as DNA, the CDR3 is TGCGCCAGCAGGACAGGGTCCGGATCGTTGGATACGCAGTATTTT. Its protein is CASRTGSGSLDTQYF.

This clonotype was counted a single time. The chain uses TRBV3-1 and TRBJ1-2, with D hard to call. Germline loops: CDR1 LGHDT, CDR2 YNNKEL (reference sequence). The CDR3 runs 14 residues. The V end was cut by 2 bases, the J end by 7 bases, with 14 bases between. The CDR3, as DNA: TGTGCCAGCAGCCAATCCGAGGGAGGTTCTGGCTACACCTTC. Its translation: CASSQSEGGSGYTF.

This clonotype was found many times. The chain has TRBV7-2 and TRBJ2-3, with 7 bases that match TRBD2. Trimming cost V 6 bases and J 1 base; bases outside gene matches: 4. Germline CDR1 is SGHTA and CDR2 is FQGNSA. The CDR3 contains 14 residues. CDR3 protein: CASRGGGGTDTQYF. CDR3 coding DNA: TGTGCCAGCAGGGGCGGGGGAGGCACAGATACGCAGTATTTT.

This clonotype was observed at least ten times. This chain links TRBV5-1 with TRBJ2-7; 9 bases are a match to TRBD1. The CDR3 runs to 12 residues. CDR1 SGHRS and CDR2 YFSETQ come from the germline V gene. V shed 3 bases, J shed 7 bases, and the junction held 2 bases outside the gene matches. The CDR3 region has the DNA TGCGCCAGCAGCTCAGGGACAGGGGAGCAGTACGTC. Protein sequence: CASSSGTGEQYV.

The genes are TRBV16 and TRBJ1-5; D not certain. In germline, CDR1 is KGHSY, CDR2 FQNENV. The CDR3 is 13 amino acids. V dropped 2 bases and J dropped 5 bases, with 7 bases sitting between them. CDR3 in DNA: TGTGCCAGCAGCCAAATGAATGATCAGCCCCAGCATTTT. This translates into CASSQMNDQPQHF.

The chain combines TRBV5-1 with TRBJ2-7, with 14 bases identical to TRBD2. Germline V CDR1 and CDR2: SGHRS, YFSETQ. The V segment lost 5 bases and the J segment 6 bases; nucleotides outside the gene matches: 4. The CDR3 extends over 14 amino acids. For the CDR3, the DNA is TGCGCCAGCAGATCAGGACTAGCGGGGGGCGAGCAGTACTTC. Its translation is CASRSGLAGGEQYF.

In this sample, this clonotype turned up many times. The CDR3 spells CASSPRRTDTQYF. The CDR3 DNA follows: TGTGCCAGCAGCCCCAGGCGCACAGATACGCAGTATTTT. The gene calls are TRBV7-2 and TRBJ2-3; D is unresolved. The CDR3 loop spans 13 amino acids. Germline loops: CDR1 SGHTA, CDR2 FQGNSA. V was trimmed by 5 bases and J by 1 base, leaving 7 bases between them.

The table lists this clonotype with a few counts. The chain couples TRBV7-8 to TRBJ2-3; 8 bases line up with TRBD1. This CDR3 has 14 amino acids. From germline, CDR1 is SGHVS and CDR2 FQNEAQ. Trimming took 4 bases from V and 6 from J; bases not matched to a gene: 6. CDR3 sequence (DNA): TGTGCCAGCAGCTCCGACAGGGGCGCCGATACGCAGTATTTT. As protein: CASSSDRGADTQYF.

This clonotype was observed a handful of times. The V and J genes are TRBV7-8 and TRBJ2-3; D remains unclear. The V end was cut by 1 base, the J end by 5 bases, with 16 bases between. The CDR3 contains 16 residues. CDR1 is SGHVS, CDR2 FQNEAQ, per germline. Here the CDR3 reads CASSLDQPRPGDTQYF. The CDR3 region has the DNA TGTGCCAGCAGCTTAGATCAGCCTCGCCCCGGAGATACGCAGTATTTT.

The rearrangement joins TRBV5-1 to TRBJ2-7; D may be TRBD1 or TRBD2 (5 bases each). The V end was cut by 1 base, the J end by 5 bases, with 16 bases between. CDR3 size: 15 residues. Per germline, CDR1 SGHRS and CDR2 YFSETQ. CDR3 residues: CASSLWGIGGDEQYF. In DNA form, the CDR3 reads TGCGCCAGCAGCTTGTGGGGCATAGGAGGCGACGAGCAGTACTTC. Together with reference TRBV5-1 and TRBJ2-7, the CDR3 gives the full variable domain: KAGVTQTPRYLIKTRGQQVTLSCSPISGHRSVSWYQQTPGQGLQFLFEYFSETQRNKGNFPGRFSGRQFSNSRSEMNVSTLELGDSALYLCASSLWGIGGDEQYFGPGTRLTVT.

The chain couples TRBV6-5 to TRBJ2-6, with a weak D call TRBD1 (6 bases). V lost 10 bases and J 2 bases, leaving 6 bases between the germline ends. The germline V gene encodes CDR1 MNHEY and CDR2 SVGAGI. The CDR3 is 12 residues long. CDR3 residues: CATGAGANVLTF. DNA of the CDR3: TGTGCCACAGGGGCTGGGGCCAACGTCCTGACTTTC.

In its sample, this clonotype was seen many times. This chain uses TRBV7-2 with TRBJ1-6; no definite D call. V was pared by 5 bases and J by 9 bases, with 17 bases between. The CDR3 totals 15 residues. The germline CDR1 and CDR2 sequences are SGHTA and FQGNSA. In DNA, the CDR3 is TGTGCCAGCAGCGTCCGGGCGGGGAGTGGTTCACCCCTCCACTTT. Protein: CASSVRAGSGSPLHF.

J is TRBJ2-3 and V is TRBV20-1; 8 bases fit TRBD2. The germline V gene has CDR1 DFQATT and CDR2 SNEGSKA (reference sequence). The CDR3 length is 13 residues. V was pared by 4 bases and J by 2 bases, with 2 bases of the junction left unmatched. The CDR3 DNA sequence: TGCAGTGCTACAGCGGGGGACACAGATACGCAGTATTTT. It codes for CSATAGDTDTQYF.

This clonotype was seen only a few times. The CDR3 region is CASSIKALYNEQFF. The CDR3 DNA reads TGTGCCAGCAGTATAAAGGCTTTATACAATGAGCAGTTCTTC. The gene calls are TRBV12-3 or TRBV12-4 and TRBJ2-1; D gene uncertain. V was trimmed by 5 bases and J by 4 bases, leaving 12 bases between them. The CDR3 is made up of 14 amino acids.

The V call is TRBV11-2, the J call TRBJ2-4; TRBD2 might be the D (5 bases). The V and J ends lost 4 bases and 1 base respectively, with 5 bases between them. Germline lookup yields CDR1 SGHAT and CDR2 FQNNGV. CDR3 size: 13 residues. CDR3: CASSSGAKNIQYF. The CDR3 DNA sequence: TGTGCCAGCAGCTCGGGGGCCAAAAACATTCAGTACTTC.

CDR3 bases: TGCGCCAGCAGCTCCGGGACTTCCTACAATGAGCAGTTCTTC. Encoded protein: CASSSGTSYNEQFF. This chain joins TRBV5-1 and TRBJ2-1, with a possible D match to TRBD2 (6 bases). V lost 3 bases to trimming and J lost 1 base, with 8 bases between them. The CDR3 totals 14 residues. CDR1 is SGHRS, CDR2 YFSETQ, per germline.

This clonotype was seen a few times. The genes are TRBV6-6 and TRBJ2-7, with 7 bases aligning to TRBD2. Germline V gene lookup returns CDR1 MNHNY and CDR2 SVGAGI (reference sequence). CDR3 length: 15 residues. The ends lost 10 bases at V and 5 bases at J; junction bases unmatched: 17. The CDR3 loop reads CATRGREGKTHEQYV. The DNA for the CDR3 is TGTGCCACCCGCGGTAGGGAGGGGAAGACCCACGAGCAGTACGTC.

The DNA for the CDR3 is TGCAGCGTTGCGAAAGGGGGGGCCAAAGAGACCCAGTACTTC. Its translation is CSVAKGGAKETQYF. The chain uses TRBV29-1 and TRBJ2-5; a weak D match, TRBD2 (7 bases). This CDR3 is 14 amino acids long. Trimming shortened V by 4 bases and J by 3 bases, and 15 bases separated the two germline ends. Germline assignment: CDR1 SQVTM and CDR2 ANQGSEA.

This clonotype has more than one count but fewer than ten. The rearrangement joins TRBV5-6 to TRBJ2-1, with 11 bases fitting TRBD2. Germline V gene sequence: CDR1 SGHDT, CDR2 YYEEEE. The CDR3 has 16 residues. V lost 10 bases, J lost 0 bases, and 9 bases stayed unmatched. The CDR3 protein is CAGTSGGPFSYNEQFF. The CDR3 bases are TGTGCCGGAACTAGCGGGGGCCCTTTCTCCTACAATGAGCAGTTCTTC.

The table lists this clonotype with many counts. The chain recombines TRBV7-3 with TRBJ2-3; 9 bases map to TRBD1. V lost 5 bases, J lost 5 bases, and 11 bases stayed unmatched. The CDR3 is 16 residues long. Germline V gene sequence: CDR1 SGHTA, CDR2 FQGTGA. CDR3 sequence: CASSASGQGTVDTQYF. CDR3 DNA sequence: TGTGCCAGCAGCGCCTCCGGACAGGGGACGGTAGATACGCAGTATTTT. The complete variable domain, with remaining parts taken from reference TRBV7-3 and TRBJ2-3, reads GAGVSQTPSNKVTEKGKYVELRCDPISGHTALYWYRQSLGQGPEFLIYFQGTGAADDSGLPNDRFFAVRPEGSVSTLKIQRTERGDSAVYLCASSASGQGTVDTQYFGPGTRLTVL.

Comments on this clonotype: A much larger clone differs from this one at a single base, so this may be a read error. The rearrangement joins TRBV4-3 to TRBJ1-1; 9 bases align to TRBD1. This CDR3 spans 14 amino acids. V was clipped by 5 bases and J by 6 bases; unmatched bases: 7. Per the germline V gene, CDR1 is LGHNA and CDR2 is YSLEER. For the CDR3, the DNA is TGCGCCAGCAGCACGGACAGGGGAAAACCTGAAGCTTTCTTT. Protein: CASSTDRGKPEAFF.

V is TRBV12-3 or TRBV12-4 and J is TRBJ2-7, with D maybe TRBD2 (5 bases). CDR3 length equals 13 residues. The V end was cut by 6 bases, the J end by 6 bases, with 15 bases between. CDR3 in DNA: TGTGCCAGCAGCTCAGCGACCGGGGTCGAGCAGTACTTC. As protein: CASSSATGVEQYF.

V and J are TRBV5-6 and TRBJ1-2, with 9 positions matching TRBD1. The trim removed 6 bases at V and 3 bases at J, leaving 9 bases unmatched. This CDR3 is built from 15 residues. CDR1 is SGHDT, CDR2 YYEEEE, per germline. CDR3: CASTLGQGNYYGYTF. As DNA, the CDR3 is TGTGCCAGCACCCTGGGACAGGGAAACTACTATGGCTACACCTTC.

The CDR3 region has the DNA TGTGCCAGCAGCTTCCTAGTCAGTACAGATACGCAGTATTTT. Translated: CASSFLVSTDTQYF. V gene TRBV7-2 combines with J gene TRBJ2-3; no clear D. The CDR3 contains 14 residues. Germline V gives CDR1 SGHTA, CDR2 FQGNSA. The V end lost 3 bases, the J end lost 3 bases, and 10 bases lay between the germline ends.

This clonotype was picked up many times. The gene calls are TRBV24-1 and TRBJ2-1; D unresolved. Germline V gives CDR1 KGHDR, CDR2 SFDVKD. The CDR3 is 11 residues long. The V and J ends lost 5 bases and 10 bases respectively, with 8 bases between them. The CDR3 DNA follows: TGTGCCACCAGTGTTGGTCGGGAGCAGTTCTTC. It specifies CATSVGREQFF.

The chain is built from TRBV9 and TRBJ2-3; 8 positions match TRBD2. The CDR3 spans 15 residues. V lost 4 bases, J lost 6 bases, and 10 bases stayed unmatched. Germline V CDR1 and CDR2: SGDLS, YYNGEE. The CDR3 loop is CASSSGLGMLDTQYF. The CDR3 DNA follows: TGTGCCAGCAGCTCGGGACTAGGGATGTTGGATACGCAGTATTTT.